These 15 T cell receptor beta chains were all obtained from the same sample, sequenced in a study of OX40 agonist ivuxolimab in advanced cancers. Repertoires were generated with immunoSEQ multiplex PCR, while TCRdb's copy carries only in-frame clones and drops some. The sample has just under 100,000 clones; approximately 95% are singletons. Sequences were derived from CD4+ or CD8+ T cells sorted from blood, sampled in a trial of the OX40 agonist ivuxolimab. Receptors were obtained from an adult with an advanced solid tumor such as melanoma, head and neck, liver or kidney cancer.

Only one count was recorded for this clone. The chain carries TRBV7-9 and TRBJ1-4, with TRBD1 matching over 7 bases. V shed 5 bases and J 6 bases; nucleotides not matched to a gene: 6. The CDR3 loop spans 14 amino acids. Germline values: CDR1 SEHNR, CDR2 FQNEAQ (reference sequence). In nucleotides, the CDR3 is TGTGCCAGCAGCCCAGGGGGAAATGATGAAAAACTGTTTTTT. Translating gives CASSPGGNDEKLFF.

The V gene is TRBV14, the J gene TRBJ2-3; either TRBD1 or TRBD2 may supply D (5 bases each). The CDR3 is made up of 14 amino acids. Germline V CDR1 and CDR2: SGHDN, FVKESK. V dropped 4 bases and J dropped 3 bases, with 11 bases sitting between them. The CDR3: CASSRLGVTDTQYF. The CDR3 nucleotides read TGTGCCAGCAGCCGGCTGGGGGTAACAGATACGCAGTATTTT.

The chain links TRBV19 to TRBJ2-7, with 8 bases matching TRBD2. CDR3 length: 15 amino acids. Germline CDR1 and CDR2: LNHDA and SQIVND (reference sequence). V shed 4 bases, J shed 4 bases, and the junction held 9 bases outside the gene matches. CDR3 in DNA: TGTGCCAGTAGTACCCGGGGGGGAGAGGCTTACGAGCAGTACTTC. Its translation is CASSTRGGEAYEQYF.

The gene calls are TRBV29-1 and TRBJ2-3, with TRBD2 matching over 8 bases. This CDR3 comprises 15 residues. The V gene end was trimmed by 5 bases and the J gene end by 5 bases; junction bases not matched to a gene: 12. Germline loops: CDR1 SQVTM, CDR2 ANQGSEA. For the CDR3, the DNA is TGCAGCGTTAGCAACGCGGGGGGCGGGGGAGATACGCAGTATTTT. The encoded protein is CSVSNAGGGGDTQYF.

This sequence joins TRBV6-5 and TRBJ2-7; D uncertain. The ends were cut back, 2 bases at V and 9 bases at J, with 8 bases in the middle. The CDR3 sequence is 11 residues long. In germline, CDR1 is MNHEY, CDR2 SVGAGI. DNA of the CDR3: TGTGCCAGCAGTTACCAGTCTGCGCAGTACTTC. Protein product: CASSYQSAQYF.

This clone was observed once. CDR3 sequence: CASSVRHGDNEQFF. In DNA form, the CDR3 reads TGTGCCAGCAGCGTGAGGCACGGGGACAATGAGCAGTTCTTC. The chain carries TRBV9 and TRBJ2-1; D possibly corresponds to TRBD2 (5 bases). Trimming pared 2 bases from V and 5 bases from J, leaving 11 bases between. This CDR3 region has 14 residues. Germline V gene lookup returns CDR1 SGDLS and CDR2 YYNGEE.

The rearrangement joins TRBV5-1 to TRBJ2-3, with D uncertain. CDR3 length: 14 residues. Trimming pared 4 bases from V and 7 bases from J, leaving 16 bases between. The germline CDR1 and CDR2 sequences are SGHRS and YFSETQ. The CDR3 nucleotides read TGCGCCAGCAGCGACCCTCGGGCCGAGCATACGCAGTATTTT. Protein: CASSDPRAEHTQYF.

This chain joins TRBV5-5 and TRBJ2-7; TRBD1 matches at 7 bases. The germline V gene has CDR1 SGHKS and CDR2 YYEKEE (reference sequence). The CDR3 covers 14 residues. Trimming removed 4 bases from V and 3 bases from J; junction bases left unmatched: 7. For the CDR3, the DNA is TGTGCCAGCAGCCGAGGACAGGAGGTCTACGAGCAGTACTTC. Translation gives CASSRGQEVYEQYF.

CDR3 sequence (DNA): TGTGCCAGCAGTGAAAACTTGCTAGCTAACTATGGCTACACCTTC. Translated, it gives CASSENLLANYGYTF. The rearrangement uses TRBV6-1 and TRBJ1-2, with D hard to call. Germline CDR1 is MNHNS and CDR2 is SASEGT. V was shortened by 2 bases and J by 0 bases, with 10 bases between the two germline ends. The CDR3 runs to 15 residues.

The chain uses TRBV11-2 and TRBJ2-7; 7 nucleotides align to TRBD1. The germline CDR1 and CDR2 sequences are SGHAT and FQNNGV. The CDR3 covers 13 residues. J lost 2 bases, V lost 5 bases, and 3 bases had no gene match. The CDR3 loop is CASSPDRTYEQYF. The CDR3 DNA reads TGTGCCAGCAGCCCGGACAGGACCTACGAGCAGTACTTC.

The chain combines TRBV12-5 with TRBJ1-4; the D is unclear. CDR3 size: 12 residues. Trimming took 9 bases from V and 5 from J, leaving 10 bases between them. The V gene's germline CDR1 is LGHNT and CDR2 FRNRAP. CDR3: CASSPQNEKLFF. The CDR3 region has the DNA TGTGCTAGCTCCCCCCAGAATGAAAAACTGTTTTTT.

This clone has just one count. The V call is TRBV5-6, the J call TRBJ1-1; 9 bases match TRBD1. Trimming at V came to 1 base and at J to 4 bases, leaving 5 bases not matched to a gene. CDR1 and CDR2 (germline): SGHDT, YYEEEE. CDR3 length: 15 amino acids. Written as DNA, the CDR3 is TGTGCCAGCAGCTTGCCACAGGGGGCGGTCACTGAAGCTTTCTTT. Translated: CASSLPQGAVTEAFF.

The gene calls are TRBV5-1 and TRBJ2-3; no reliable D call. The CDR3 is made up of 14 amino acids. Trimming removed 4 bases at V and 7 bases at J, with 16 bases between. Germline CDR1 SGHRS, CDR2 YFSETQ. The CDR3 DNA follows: TGCGCCAGCAGCCATGGGAACTTGCCCTATACGCAGTATTTT. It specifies CASSHGNLPYTQYF.

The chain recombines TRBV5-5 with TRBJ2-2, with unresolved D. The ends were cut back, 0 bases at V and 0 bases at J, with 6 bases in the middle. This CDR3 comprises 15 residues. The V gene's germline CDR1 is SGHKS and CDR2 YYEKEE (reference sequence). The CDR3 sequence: CASSLGPANTGELFF. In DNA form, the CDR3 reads TGTGCCAGCAGCTTGGGGCCAGCGAACACCGGGGAGCTGTTTTTT.

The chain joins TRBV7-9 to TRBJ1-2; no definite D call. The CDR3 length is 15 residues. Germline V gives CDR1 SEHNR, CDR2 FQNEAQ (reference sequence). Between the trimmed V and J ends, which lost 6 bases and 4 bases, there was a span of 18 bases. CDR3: CASSKGRTASYGYTF. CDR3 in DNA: TGTGCCAGCAGTAAGGGCCGTACCGCCTCCTATGGCTACACCTTC.